The clone carrying this T cell receptor (beta chain) was picked up many times. This specimen comes from a study of T cells in Graves' hyperthyroidism and ophthalmopathy. It was RNA transcripts that yielded the amplified TCR beta CDR3 regions. First-round RT-PCR of the TCR CDR3 relied on the HTBI primer set. MiXCR, applied by TCRdb to the multiplex PCR reads, yields one record per CDR3 protein. The sample records some 700,000 distinct CDR3 sequences, around a sixth being singletons. CDR1 MDHEN and CDR2 SYDVKM come from the germline V gene. The ends were cut back, 3 bases at V and 5 bases at J, with 16 bases in the middle. This CDR3 is built from 15 residues.

The V call is TRBV28, the J call TRBJ1-1; TRBD1 might be the D (5 bases). Sequencing was done on a sample of blood. The receptor's source is a man between 45 and 60 years old with Graves' hyperthyroidism. The CDR3 nucleotides read TGTGCCAGCAGTTTTCGTAGGGGTGGAAGTACTGAAGCTTTCTTT. Its protein is CASSFRRGGSTEAFF.